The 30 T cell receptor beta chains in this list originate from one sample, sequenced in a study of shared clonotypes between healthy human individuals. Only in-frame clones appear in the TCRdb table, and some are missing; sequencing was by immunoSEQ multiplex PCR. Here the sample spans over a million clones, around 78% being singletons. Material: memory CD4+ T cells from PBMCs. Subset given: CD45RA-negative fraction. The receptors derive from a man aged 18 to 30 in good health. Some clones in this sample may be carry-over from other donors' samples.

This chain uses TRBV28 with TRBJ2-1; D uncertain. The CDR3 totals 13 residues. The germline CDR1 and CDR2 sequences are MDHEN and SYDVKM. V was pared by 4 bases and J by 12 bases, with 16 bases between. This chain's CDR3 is CASSSPTVKPQFF. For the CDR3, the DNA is TGTGCCAGCAGTTCCCCCACCGTCAAGCCGCAGTTCTTC.

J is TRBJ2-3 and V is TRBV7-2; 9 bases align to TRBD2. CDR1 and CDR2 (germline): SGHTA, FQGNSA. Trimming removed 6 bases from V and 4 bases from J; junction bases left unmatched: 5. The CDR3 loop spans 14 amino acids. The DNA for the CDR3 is TGTGCCAGCAGACCAGCGGGAGGCGCAGATACGCAGTATTTT. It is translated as CASRPAGGADTQYF.

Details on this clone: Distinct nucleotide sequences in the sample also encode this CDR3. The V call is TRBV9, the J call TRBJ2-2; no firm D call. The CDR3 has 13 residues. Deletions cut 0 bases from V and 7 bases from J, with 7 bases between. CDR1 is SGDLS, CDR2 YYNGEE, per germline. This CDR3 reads CASSVVGSGELFF. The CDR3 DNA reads TGTGCCAGCAGCGTAGTTGGAAGCGGGGAGCTGTTTTTT.

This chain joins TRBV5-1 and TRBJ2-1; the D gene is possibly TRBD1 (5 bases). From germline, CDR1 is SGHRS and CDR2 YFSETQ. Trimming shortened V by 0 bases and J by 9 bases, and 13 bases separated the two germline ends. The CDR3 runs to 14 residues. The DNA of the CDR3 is TGCGCCAGCAGCTTGGAGGTGGGGCTAGGTGAGCAGTTCTTC. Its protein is CASSLEVGLGEQFF.

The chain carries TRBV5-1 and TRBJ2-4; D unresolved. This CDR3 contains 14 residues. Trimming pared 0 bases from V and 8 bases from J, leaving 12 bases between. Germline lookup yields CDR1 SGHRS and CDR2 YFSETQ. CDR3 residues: CASSLDGPEDIQYF. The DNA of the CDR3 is TGCGCCAGCAGCTTGGATGGACCTGAGGACATTCAGTACTTC.

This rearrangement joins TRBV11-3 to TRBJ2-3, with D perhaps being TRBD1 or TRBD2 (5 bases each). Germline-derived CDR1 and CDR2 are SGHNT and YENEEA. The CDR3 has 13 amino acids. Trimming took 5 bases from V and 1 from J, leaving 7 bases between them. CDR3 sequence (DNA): TGTGCCAGCAGCGTGGGGGGCACAGATACGCAGTATTTT. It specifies CASSVGGTDTQYF.

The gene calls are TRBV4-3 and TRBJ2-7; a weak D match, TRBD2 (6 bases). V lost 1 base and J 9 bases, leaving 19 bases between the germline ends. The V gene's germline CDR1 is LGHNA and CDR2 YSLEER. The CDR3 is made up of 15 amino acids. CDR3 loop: CASSQVVIGGSVQYF. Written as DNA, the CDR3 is TGCGCCAGCAGCCAAGTCGTAATAGGAGGGTCGGTGCAGTACTTC.

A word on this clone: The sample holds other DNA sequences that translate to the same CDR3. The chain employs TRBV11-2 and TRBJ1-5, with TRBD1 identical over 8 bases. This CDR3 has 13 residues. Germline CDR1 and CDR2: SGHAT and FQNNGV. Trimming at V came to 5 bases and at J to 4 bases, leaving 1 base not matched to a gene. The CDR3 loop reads CASSRDRNQPQHF. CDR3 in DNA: TGTGCCAGCAGCCGGGACAGGAATCAGCCCCAGCATTTT.

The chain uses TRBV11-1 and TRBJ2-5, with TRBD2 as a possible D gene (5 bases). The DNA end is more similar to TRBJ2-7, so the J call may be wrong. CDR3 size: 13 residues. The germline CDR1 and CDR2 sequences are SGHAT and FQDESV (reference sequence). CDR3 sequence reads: CASSLFVDSEQYF. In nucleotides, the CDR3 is TGTGCCAGCAGCTTATTTGTGGACTCCGAGCAGTACTTC.

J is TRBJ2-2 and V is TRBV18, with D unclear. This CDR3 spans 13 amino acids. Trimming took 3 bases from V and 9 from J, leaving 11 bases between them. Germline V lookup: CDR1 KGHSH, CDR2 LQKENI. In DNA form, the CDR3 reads TGTGCCAGCTCACCCTCATCTCCCCGGGAGCTGTTTTTT. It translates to CASSPSSPRELFF.

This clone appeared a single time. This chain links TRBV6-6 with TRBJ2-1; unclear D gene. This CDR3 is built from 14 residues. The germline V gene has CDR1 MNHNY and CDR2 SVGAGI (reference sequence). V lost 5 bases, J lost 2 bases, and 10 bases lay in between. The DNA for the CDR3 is TGTGCCAGCAGTCCCCGCAACACCTACAATGAGCAGTTCTTC. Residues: CASSPRNTYNEQFF.

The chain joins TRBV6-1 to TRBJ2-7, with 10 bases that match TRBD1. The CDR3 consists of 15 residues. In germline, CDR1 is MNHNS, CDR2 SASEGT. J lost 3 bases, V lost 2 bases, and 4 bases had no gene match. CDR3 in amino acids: CASSEPGQGIYEQYF. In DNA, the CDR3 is TGTGCCAGCAGTGAACCGGGACAGGGGATCTACGAGCAGTACTTC.

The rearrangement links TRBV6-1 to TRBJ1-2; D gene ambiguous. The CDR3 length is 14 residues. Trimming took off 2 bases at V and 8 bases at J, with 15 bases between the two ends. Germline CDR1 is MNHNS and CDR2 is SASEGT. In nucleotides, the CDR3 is TGTGCCAGCAGTGAAACCAGGTCCGTTGGAGGCTACACCTTC. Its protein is CASSETRSVGGYTF.

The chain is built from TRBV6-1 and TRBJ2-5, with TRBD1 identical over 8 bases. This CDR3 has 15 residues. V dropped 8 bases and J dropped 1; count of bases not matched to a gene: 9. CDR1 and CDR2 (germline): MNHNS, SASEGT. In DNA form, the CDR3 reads TGTGCCAGCCGCACAGGGGGGCTAGGCCAAGAGACCCAGTACTTC. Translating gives CASRTGGLGQETQYF.

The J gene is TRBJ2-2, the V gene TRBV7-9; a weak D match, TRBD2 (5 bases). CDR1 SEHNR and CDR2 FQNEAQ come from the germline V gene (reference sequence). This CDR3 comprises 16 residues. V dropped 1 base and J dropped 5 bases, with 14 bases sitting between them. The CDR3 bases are TGTGCCAGCAGCTTAGTACGCGGGTTGATAACCGGGGAGCTGTTTTTT. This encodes CASSLVRGLITGELFF.

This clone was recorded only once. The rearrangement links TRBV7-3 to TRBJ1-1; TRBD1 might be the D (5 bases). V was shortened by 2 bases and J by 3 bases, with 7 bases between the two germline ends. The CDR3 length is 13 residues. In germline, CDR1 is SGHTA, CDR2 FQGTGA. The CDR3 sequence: CASSLDSYTEAFF. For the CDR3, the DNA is TGTGCCAGCAGCTTAGACAGTTACACTGAAGCTTTCTTT.

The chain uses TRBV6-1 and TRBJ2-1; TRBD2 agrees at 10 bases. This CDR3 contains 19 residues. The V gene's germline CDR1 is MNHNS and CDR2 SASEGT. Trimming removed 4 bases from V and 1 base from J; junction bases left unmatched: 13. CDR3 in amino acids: CASSALAGVGWGSYNEQFF. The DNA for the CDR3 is TGTGCCAGCAGTGCCCTAGCGGGAGTAGGCTGGGGGTCCTACAATGAGCAGTTCTTC.

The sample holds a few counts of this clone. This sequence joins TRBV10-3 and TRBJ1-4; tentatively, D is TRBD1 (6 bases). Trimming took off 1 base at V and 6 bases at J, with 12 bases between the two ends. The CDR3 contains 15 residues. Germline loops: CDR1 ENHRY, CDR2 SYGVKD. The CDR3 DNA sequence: TGTGCCATCAGTGAGTTCGGGGGGGGCGATGAAAAACTGTTTTTT. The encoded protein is CAISEFGGGDEKLFF.

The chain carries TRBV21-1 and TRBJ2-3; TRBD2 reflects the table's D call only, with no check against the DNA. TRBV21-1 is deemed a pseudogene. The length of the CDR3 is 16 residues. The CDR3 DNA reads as TGTGCCAGCATCGAGTGGCGGGAGCGAGGCACAGATACGCAGTATTTT. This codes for CASIEWRERGTDTQYF.

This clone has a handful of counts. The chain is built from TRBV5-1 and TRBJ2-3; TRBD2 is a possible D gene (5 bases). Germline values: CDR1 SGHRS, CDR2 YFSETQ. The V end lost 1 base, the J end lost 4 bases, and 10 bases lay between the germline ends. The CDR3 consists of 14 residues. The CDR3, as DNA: TGCGCCAGCAGCTTGTATAGCGAGGCAGATACGCAGTATTTT. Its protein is CASSLYSEADTQYF.

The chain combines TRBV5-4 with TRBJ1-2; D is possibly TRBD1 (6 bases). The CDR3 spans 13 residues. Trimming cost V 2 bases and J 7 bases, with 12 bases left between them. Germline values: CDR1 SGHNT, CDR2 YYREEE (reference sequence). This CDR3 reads CASSFPGVRGYTF. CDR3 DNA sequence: TGTGCCAGCAGCTTTCCAGGGGTGCGTGGCTACACCTTC.

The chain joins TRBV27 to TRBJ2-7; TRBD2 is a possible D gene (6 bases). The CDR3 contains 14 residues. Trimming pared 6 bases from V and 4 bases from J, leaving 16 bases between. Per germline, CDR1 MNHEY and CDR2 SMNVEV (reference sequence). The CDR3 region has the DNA TGTGCCAGCAGCCCTTTTGGGAGGCTTTACGAGCAGTACTTC. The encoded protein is CASSPFGRLYEQYF.

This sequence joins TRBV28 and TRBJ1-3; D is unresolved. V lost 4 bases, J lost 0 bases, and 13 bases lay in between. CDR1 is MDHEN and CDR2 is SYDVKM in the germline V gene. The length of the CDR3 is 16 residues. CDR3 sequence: CASSSPPGSSGNTIYF. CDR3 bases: TGTGCCAGCAGTTCCCCTCCCGGTAGCTCTGGAAACACCATATATTTT.

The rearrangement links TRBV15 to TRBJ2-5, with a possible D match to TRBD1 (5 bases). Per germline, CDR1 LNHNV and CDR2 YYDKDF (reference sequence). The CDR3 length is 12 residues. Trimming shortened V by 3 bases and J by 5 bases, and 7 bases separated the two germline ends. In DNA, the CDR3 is TGTGCCACCAGCAGTAAGGGGGAGACCCAGTACTTC. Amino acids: CATSSKGETQYF.

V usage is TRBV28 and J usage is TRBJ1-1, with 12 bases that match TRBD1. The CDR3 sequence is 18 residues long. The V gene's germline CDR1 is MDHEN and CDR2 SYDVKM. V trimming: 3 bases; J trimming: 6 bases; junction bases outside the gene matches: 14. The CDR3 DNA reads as TGTGCCAGCAGTTTCCCGAAGCCGGGACAGGGGGCAGGGTCTGAAGCTTTCTTT. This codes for CASSFPKPGQGAGSEAFF.

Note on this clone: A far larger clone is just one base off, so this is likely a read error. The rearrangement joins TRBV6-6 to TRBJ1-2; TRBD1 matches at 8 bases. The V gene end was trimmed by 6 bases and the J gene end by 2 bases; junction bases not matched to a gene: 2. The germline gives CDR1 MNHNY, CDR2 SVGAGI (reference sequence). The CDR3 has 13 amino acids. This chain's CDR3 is CASSWTGNYGYTF. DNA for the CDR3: TGTGCCAGCAGCTGGACAGGGAACTATGGCTACACCTTC.

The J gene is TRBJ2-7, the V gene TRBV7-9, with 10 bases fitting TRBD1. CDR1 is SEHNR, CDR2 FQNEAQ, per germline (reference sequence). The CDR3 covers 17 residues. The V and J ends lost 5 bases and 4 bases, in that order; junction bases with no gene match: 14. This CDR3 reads CASSPTDPGTGEYEQYF. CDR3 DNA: TGTGCCAGCAGCCCAACAGACCCCGGGACAGGGGAGTACGAGCAGTACTTC.

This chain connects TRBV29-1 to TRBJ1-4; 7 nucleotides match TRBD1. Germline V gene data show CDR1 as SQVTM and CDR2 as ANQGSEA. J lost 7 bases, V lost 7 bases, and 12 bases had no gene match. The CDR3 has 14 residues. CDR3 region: CSGQKQGKSEKLFF. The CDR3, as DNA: TGCAGCGGCCAAAAACAGGGGAAGAGTGAAAAACTGTTTTTT.

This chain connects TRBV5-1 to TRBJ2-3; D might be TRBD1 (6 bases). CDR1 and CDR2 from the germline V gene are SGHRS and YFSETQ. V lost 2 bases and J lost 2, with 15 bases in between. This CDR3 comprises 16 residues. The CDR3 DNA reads TGCGCCAGCAGCTTCTCGGCAGGGGCTACCACAGATACGCAGTATTTT. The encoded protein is CASSFSAGATTDTQYF.

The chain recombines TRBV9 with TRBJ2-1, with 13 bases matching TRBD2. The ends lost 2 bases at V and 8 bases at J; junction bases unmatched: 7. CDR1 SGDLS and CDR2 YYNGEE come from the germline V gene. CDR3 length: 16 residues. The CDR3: CASSVLGLAGADEQFF. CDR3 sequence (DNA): TGTGCCAGCAGCGTTCTCGGACTAGCGGGAGCTGATGAGCAGTTCTTC.